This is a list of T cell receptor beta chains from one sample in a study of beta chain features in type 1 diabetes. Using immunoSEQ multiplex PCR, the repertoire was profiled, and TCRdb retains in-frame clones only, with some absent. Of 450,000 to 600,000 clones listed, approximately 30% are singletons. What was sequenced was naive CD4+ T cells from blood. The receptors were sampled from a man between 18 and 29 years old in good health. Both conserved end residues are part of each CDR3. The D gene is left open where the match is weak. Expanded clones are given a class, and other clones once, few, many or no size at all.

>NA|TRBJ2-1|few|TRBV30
CAWSGGRFEQFF
TGTGCCTGGAGTGGGGGACGGTTTGAGCAGTTCTTC
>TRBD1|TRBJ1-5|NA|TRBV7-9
CASSLAGTGVEPQHF
TGTGCCAGCAGCCTGGCCGGGACAGGGGTTGAGCCCCAGCATTTT
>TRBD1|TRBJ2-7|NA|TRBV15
CATSRSPRTGGREQYF
TGTGCCACCAGCAGATCCCCCCGGACAGGGGGACGCGAGCAGTACTTC
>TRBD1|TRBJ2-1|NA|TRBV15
CATSKDRGGNNEQFF
TGTGCCACCAGCAAAGACAGGGGCGGTAACAATGAGCAGTTCTTC
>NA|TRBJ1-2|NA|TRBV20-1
CSARPNYGYTF
TGCAGTGCTAGACCAAACTATGGCTACACCTTC
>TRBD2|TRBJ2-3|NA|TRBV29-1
CSVGLAADTQYF
TGCAGCGTGGGACTAGCCGCAGATACGCAGTATTTT
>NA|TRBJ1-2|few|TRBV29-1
CSVERSRGYTF
TGCAGCGTTGAAAGGTCTCGGGGCTACACCTTC
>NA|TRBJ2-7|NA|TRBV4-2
CASSQELLRYEQYF
TGTGCCAGCAGCCAAGAGTTACTGCGCTACGAGCAGTACTTC
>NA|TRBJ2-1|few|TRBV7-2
CASSLGGDEQFF
TGTGCCAGCAGCTTAGGAGGCGATGAGCAGTTCTTC
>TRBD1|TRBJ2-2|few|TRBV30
CAWEVGTDTGELFF
TGTGCCTGGGAAGTCGGGACAGACACCGGGGAGCTGTTTTTT
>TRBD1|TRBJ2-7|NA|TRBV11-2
CASSLGQGDEQYF
TGTGCCAGCAGCTTGGGACAGGGGGACGAGCAGTACTTC
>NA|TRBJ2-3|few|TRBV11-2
CASSLGLDTQYF
TGTGCCAGCAGCTTAGGATTAGATACGCAGTATTTT
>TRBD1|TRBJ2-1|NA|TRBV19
CASTHPGDREQFF
TGTGCCAGTACCCATCCTGGGGACAGAGAGCAGTTCTTC
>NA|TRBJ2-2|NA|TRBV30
CAWRIQANTGELFF
TGTGCCTGGAGGATACAGGCAAACACCGGGGAGCTGTTTTTT
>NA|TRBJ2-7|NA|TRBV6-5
CASSLSGGGSYEQYF
TGTGCCAGCAGTCTGTCAGGGGGAGGCTCCTACGAGCAGTACTTC
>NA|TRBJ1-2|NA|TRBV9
CASSPTWETGGGYTF
TGTGCCAGCAGCCCGACGTGGGAGACAGGAGGTGGCTACACCTTC
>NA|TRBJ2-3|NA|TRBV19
CASSTQVAGTDTQYF
TGTGCCAGTAGTACTCAGGTGGCAGGCACAGATACGCAGTATTTT
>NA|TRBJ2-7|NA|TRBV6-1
CASSDLLLGEQYF
TGTGCCAGCAGTGATCTACTCCTGGGTGAGCAGTACTTC
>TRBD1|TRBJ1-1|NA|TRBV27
CASSPTTGQGTGEAFF
TGTGCCAGCAGCCCAACTACTGGACAGGGAACGGGTGAAGCTTTCTTT
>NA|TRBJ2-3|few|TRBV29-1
CSVGGGKSTDTQYF
TGCAGCGTTGGGGGCGGGAAGAGCACAGATACGCAGTATTTT
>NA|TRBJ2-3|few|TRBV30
CALQLGGVTDTQYF
TGTGCCCTGCAGCTAGGAGGGGTGACAGATACGCAGTATTTT
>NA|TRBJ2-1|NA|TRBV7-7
CASSLDYFNEQFF
TGTGCCAGCAGCTTAGACTACTTCAATGAGCAGTTCTTC
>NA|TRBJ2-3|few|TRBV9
CASSKDRQPPTDTQYF
TGTGCCAGCAGCAAGGACAGACAGCCCCCCACAGATACGCAGTATTTT
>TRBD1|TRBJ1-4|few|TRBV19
CASTRSGQGYEKLFF
TGTGCCAGTACCCGTAGCGGACAGGGCTATGAAAAACTGTTTTTT
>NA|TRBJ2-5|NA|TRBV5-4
CASSSVRGLQETQYF
TGTGCCAGCAGCTCAGTACGGGGCCTACAAGAGACCCAGTACTTC
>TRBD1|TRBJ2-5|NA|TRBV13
CASSSSDRRETQYF
TGTGCCAGCAGCTCGTCGGACAGGCGAGAGACCCAGTACTTC
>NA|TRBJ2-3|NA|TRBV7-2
CASSPIKAQYF
TGTGCCAGCAGCCCAATAAAAGCGCAGTATTTT
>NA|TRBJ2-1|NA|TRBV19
CASSIGLRIEQFF
TGTGCCAGTAGTATAGGACTCCGTATTGAGCAGTTCTTC
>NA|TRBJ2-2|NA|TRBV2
CASSEGHARGLFF
TGTGCCAGCAGTGAAGGACATGCGAGAGGGCTGTTTTTT
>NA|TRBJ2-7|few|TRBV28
CASSFALSGGHYEQYF
TGTGCCAGCAGTTTCGCCCTTTCGGGGGGCCACTACGAGCAGTACTTC
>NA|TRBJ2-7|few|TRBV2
CASSAEGYEQYF
TGTGCCAGCAGTGCGGAAGGGTACGAGCAGTACTTC
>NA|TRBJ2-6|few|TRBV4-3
CASSQAGAGANVLTF
TGCGCCAGCAGCCAGGCCGGGGCTGGGGCCAACGTCCTGACTTTC
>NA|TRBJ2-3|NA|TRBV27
CASRDTGRDTQYF
TGTGCCAGCAGGGACACGGGCCGGGATACGCAGTATTTT
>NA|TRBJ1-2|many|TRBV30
CAWKEHGDSYGYTF
TGTGCCTGGAAGGAACACGGTGACTCCTATGGCTACACCTTC
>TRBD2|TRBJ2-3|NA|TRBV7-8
CASSRSGGTDTQYF
TGTGCCAGCAGCCGCTCCGGGGGGACAGATACGCAGTATTTT
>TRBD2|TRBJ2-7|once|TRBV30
CAWSVRLAGESEQYF
TGTGCCTGGAGTGTTCGACTAGCGGGAGAATCCGAGCAGTACTTC
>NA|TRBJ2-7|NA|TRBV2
CASTLEGGIQYF
TGTGCCAGCACTTTGGAGGGTGGGATACAGTACTTC
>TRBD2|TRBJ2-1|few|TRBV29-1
CSVVGSGYNEQFF
TGCAGCGTTGTTGGTAGCGGGTACAATGAGCAGTTCTTC
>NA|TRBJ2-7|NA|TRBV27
CASSLTPGTTYEQYF
TGTGCCAGCAGTTTAACGCCGGGGACCACCTACGAGCAGTACTTC
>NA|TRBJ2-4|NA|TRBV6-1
CASSEPHRAVAKNIQYF
TGTGCCAGCAGTGAACCCCACCGGGCAGTAGCCAAAAACATTCAGTACTTC
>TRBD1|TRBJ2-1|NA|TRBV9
CASSGGTGGSYNEQFF
TGTGCCAGCAGCGGAGGGACAGGGGGATCCTACAATGAGCAGTTCTTC
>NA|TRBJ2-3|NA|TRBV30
CAWSRVISTDTQYF
TGTGCCTGGAGTAGAGTGATTAGCACAGATACGCAGTATTTT
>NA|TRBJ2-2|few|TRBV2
CASSAGLRAGELFF
TGTGCCAGCAGCGCAGGCCTTAGGGCCGGGGAGCTGTTTTTT
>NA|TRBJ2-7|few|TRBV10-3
CAISEGPTGGSYEQYF
TGTGCCATCAGTGAGGGACCGACAGGAGGCTCCTACGAGCAGTACTTC
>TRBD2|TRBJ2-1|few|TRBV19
CASQPGTSGTNSYNEQFF
TGTGCCAGCCAACCCGGGACTAGCGGGACCAACTCCTACAATGAGCAGTTCTTC
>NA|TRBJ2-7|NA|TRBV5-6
CASSLRAARSYEQYF
TGTGCCAGCAGCTTGAGAGCGGCTAGGAGCTACGAGCAGTACTTC
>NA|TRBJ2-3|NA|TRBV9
CASSVDPDTQYF
TGTGCCAGCAGCGTAGATCCCGATACGCAGTATTTT
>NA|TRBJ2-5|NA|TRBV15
CATSRVWEETQYF
TGTGCCACCAGCAGAGTTTGGGAAGAGACCCAGTACTTC